The next 30 T cell receptor beta chains were all read from a single sample in a study of shared clonotypes between healthy human individuals (dated by TCRdb to the early 2020s). CD8 naive samples consisted of CD45RO-negative cells that were positively selected for CCR7, yielding a CD45RA+CCR7+ population without TemRA cells. To prepare the library, the immunoSEQ multiplex PCR assay was applied. The clones in this table, taken by TCRdb from immuneACCESS, are in-frame only. Not every clone is retained; where verified, under half of the shortfall comes from an unresolved V gene, and the cause of the rest is unknown. This sample holds millions of clones; under 95% were observed only once. The ten largest account for about 1.8% of the sample. Sequencing was performed on naive CD8+ T cells from PBMCs. In the paper's terms, the cell subset or site label means: CD45RA+CCR7+. The origin of the receptors is a man between 18 and 29 years old in good health. Some clones in this sample may be carry-over from other donors' samples.

The chain is built from TRBV29-1 and TRBJ2-5; D perhaps matches TRBD2 (5 bases). With 4 bases removed from V and 1 base from J, the gap between germline ends came to 13 bases. The germline gives CDR1 SQVTM, CDR2 ANQGSEA. The CDR3 has 14 amino acids. The CDR3 DNA reads TGCAGCGTTGTTGTGGGAGTGGGCCAAGAGACCCAGTACTTC. As protein: CSVVVGVGQETQYF.

The CDR3 nucleotides are TGTGCCAGCAGCGCGTACCGGGATTTCGGGACCCAGTACTTC. Protein product: CASSAYRDFGTQYF. The V gene is TRBV9, the J gene TRBJ2-5; possible D gene TRBD2, 5 bases. Germline V gives CDR1 SGDLS, CDR2 YYNGEE. CDR3 size: 14 residues. V was cut by 3 bases and J by 7 bases, with 16 bases left in between.

V is TRBV7-9 and J is TRBJ2-3; perhaps D is TRBD1 or TRBD2 (6 bases each). Germline loops: CDR1 SEHNR, CDR2 FQNEAQ (reference sequence). The CDR3 runs to 14 residues. Trimming removed 9 bases at V and 2 bases at J, with 15 bases between. The CDR3 region has the DNA TGTGCCAGTGAAGGGGGGATTACCACAGATACGCAGTATTTT. As protein: CASEGGITTDTQYF.

The chain is built from TRBV5-1 and TRBJ2-2, with TRBD2 matching 9 bases. Germline V gene sequence: CDR1 SGHRS, CDR2 YFSETQ. Trimming removed 1 base from V and 7 bases from J; junction bases left unmatched: 11. This CDR3 has 17 residues. The CDR3 region is CASSLTSGPTTGGELFF. The CDR3 DNA follows: TGCGCCAGCAGCTTGACTAGCGGGCCGACGACGGGCGGGGAGCTGTTTTTT.

This chain connects TRBV13 to TRBJ2-1, with TRBD1 matching over 11 bases. Per germline, CDR1 PRHDT and CDR2 FYEKMQ (reference sequence). V was pared by 5 bases and J by 7 bases, with 10 bases of the junction left unmatched. The CDR3 loop spans 16 amino acids. Here the CDR3 DNA reads TGTGCCAGCAGCGCCTCCGGGACAGGGGGTTGGAATGAGCAGTTCTTC. This encodes CASSASGTGGWNEQFF.

The gene calls are TRBV5-1 and TRBJ2-3, with D tentatively TRBD1 (5 bases). The CDR3 is made up of 16 amino acids. CDR1 is SGHRS, CDR2 YFSETQ, per germline. V lost 1 base to trimming and J lost 5 bases, with 17 bases between them. Here the CDR3 reads CASSLQGRFSGDTQYF. CDR3 in DNA: TGCGCCAGCAGCTTGCAGGGAAGGTTTAGTGGAGATACGCAGTATTTT.

The rearrangement joins TRBV7-9 to TRBJ2-1, with D possibly TRBD2 on 6 matching bases. The CDR3 sequence is 15 residues long. With 7 bases removed from V and 5 bases from J, the gap between germline ends came to 18 bases. In germline, CDR1 is SEHNR, CDR2 FQNEAQ (reference sequence). CDR3 DNA: TGTGCCAGCACCTCTGGGGGGACTCGCAACAATGAGCAGTTCTTC. This gives the protein CASTSGGTRNNEQFF. The full variable domain, its missing parts supplied by reference TRBV7-9 and TRBJ2-1, is DTGVSQNPRHKITKRGQNVTFRCDPISEHNRLYWYRQTLGQGPEFLTYFQNEAQLEKSRLLSDRFSAERPKGSFSTLEIQRTEQGDSAMYLCASTSGGTRNNEQFFGPGTRLTVL.

This chain joins TRBV19 and TRBJ2-3, with D unresolved. V was cut by 5 bases and J by 0 bases, with 12 bases left in between. There are 15 residues in the CDR3. Germline V CDR1 and CDR2: LNHDA, SQIVND (reference sequence). The CDR3 DNA reads TGTGCCAGTAGTCCACGGATCTCTAGCACAGATACGCAGTATTTT. Protein product: CASSPRISSTDTQYF.

The rearrangement joins TRBV15 to TRBJ2-1; D remains ambiguous. This CDR3 comprises 15 residues. Trimming stripped 2 bases from V and 7 bases from J, with 15 bases between. CDR1 is LNHNV and CDR2 is YYDKDF in the germline V gene (reference sequence). The CDR3 DNA sequence: TGTGCCACCAGCAGATTGGTTTCCAGCCGGAATGAGCAGTTCTTC. It is translated as CATSRLVSSRNEQFF.

V usage is TRBV28 and J usage is TRBJ2-1; 8 nucleotides match TRBD2. The CDR3 runs to 14 residues. Trimming removed 3 bases from V and 6 bases from J; junction bases left unmatched: 4. CDR1 is MDHEN and CDR2 is SYDVKM in the germline V gene. The DNA of the CDR3 is TGTGCCAGCAGTTTTGAGCGGGAGATCAATGAGCAGTTCTTC. It encodes CASSFEREINEQFF.

The J gene is TRBJ1-2, the V gene TRBV29-1, with D possibly matching TRBD1 (6 bases). Germline CDR1 SQVTM, CDR2 ANQGSEA. V was clipped by 5 bases and J by 4 bases, with 23 bases between them. This CDR3 is built from 16 residues. CDR3 nucleotides: TGCAGCGTTCCTGACCGGGGGCGAATATCCCCCTATGGCTACACCTTC. Its protein is CSVPDRGRISPYGYTF.

The chain carries TRBV7-9 and TRBJ2-1, with unresolved D. V lost 5 bases and J 8 bases, leaving 19 bases between the germline ends. CDR1 and CDR2 (germline): SEHNR, FQNEAQ (reference sequence). The CDR3 is 15 amino acids. The CDR3 DNA follows: TGTGCCAGCAGCCATGCGGTGGGTCGGTTCCATGAGCAGTTCTTC. Amino acids: CASSHAVGRFHEQFF.

The rearrangement links TRBV27 to TRBJ2-7, with 7 bases that match TRBD1. V was clipped by 8 bases and J by 1 base; unmatched bases: 8. The CDR3 is made up of 14 amino acids. Looked up from germline, CDR1 is MNHEY and CDR2 is SMNVEV (reference sequence). The CDR3 spells CASRWTGPSYEQYF. CDR3 nucleotide sequence: TGTGCCAGCCGGTGGACAGGTCCATCCTACGAGCAGTACTTC.

This sequence joins TRBV7-9 and TRBJ2-1, with D tentatively TRBD2 (7 bases). The CDR3 extends over 16 amino acids. V shed 5 bases and J shed 8 bases, with 22 bases lying between them. CDR1 is SEHNR and CDR2 is FQNEAQ in the germline V gene (reference sequence). CDR3 in amino acids: CASSPSHGGRLDEQFF. The CDR3 coding sequence is TGTGCCAGCAGCCCTAGCCACGGGGGGCGCCTGGATGAGCAGTTCTTC.

This chain links TRBV2 with TRBJ2-7; D not resolved. The CDR3 length is 12 residues. Trimming removed 8 bases from V and 5 bases from J, with 13 bases in between. From germline, CDR1 is SNHLY and CDR2 FYNNEI. This CDR3 is CASGQGMNEQYF. The CDR3 nucleotides are TGTGCCAGCGGCCAAGGGATGAACGAGCAGTACTTC.

This chain uses TRBV27 with TRBJ1-1; 9 bases align to TRBD1. V lost 1 base to trimming and J lost 1 base; unmatched junction nucleotides: 7. Germline-derived CDR1 and CDR2 are MNHEY and SMNVEV (reference sequence). CDR3 length: 17 residues. DNA for the CDR3: TGTGCCAGCAGTTTATTACCGGGACAGGGCAAGAACACTGAAGCTTTCTTT. Protein: CASSLLPGQGKNTEAFF.

The rearrangement uses TRBV5-1 and TRBJ1-3; 7 bases are shared with TRBD1. CDR1 is SGHRS, CDR2 YFSETQ, per germline. Trimming cost V 4 bases and J 2 bases; bases outside gene matches: 9. The CDR3 contains 16 residues. CDR3 sequence reads: CASSADRETAGNTIYF. The CDR3 DNA reads as TGCGCCAGCAGCGCCGACAGGGAAACGGCTGGAAACACCATATATTTT.

Worth noting for this clone: Other nucleotide sequences in the sample specify the same CDR3. In DNA, the CDR3 is TGTGCCAGCAGCTTAGGTCCTGAGCAGTTCTTC. Translating gives CASSLGPEQFF. J is TRBJ2-1 and V is TRBV7-9; no definite D call. Between the trimmed V and J ends, which lost 1 base and 9 bases, there was a span of 4 bases. Germline CDR1 and CDR2: SEHNR and FQNEAQ (reference sequence). The CDR3 is 11 amino acids.

This clone has more than one count but fewer than ten. The chain recombines TRBV7-2 with TRBJ1-2; D is unclear. V lost 1 base, J lost 8 bases, and 11 bases lay in between. The V gene's germline CDR1 is SGHTA and CDR2 FQGNSA. The CDR3 spans 13 residues. The CDR3 coding sequence is TGTGCCAGCAGCTTAGGACCCGCCGGGGGCTACACCTTC. It encodes CASSLGPAGGYTF.

V usage is TRBV5-1 and J usage is TRBJ2-1; tentatively, D is TRBD2 (6 bases). The germline V and J ends were trimmed by 3 bases and 2 bases, with 21 bases remaining between them. The CDR3 is made up of 18 amino acids. The V gene's germline CDR1 is SGHRS and CDR2 YFSETQ. DNA of the CDR3: TGCGCCAGCAGCTCCGGACCCGCCCGGAGGGGTCCCTACAATGAGCAGTTCTTC. Amino acid sequence: CASSSGPARRGPYNEQFF. Drawing the rest from reference TRBV5-1 and TRBJ2-1, the complete variable domain is KAGVTQTPRYLIKTRGQQVTLSCSPISGHRSVSWYQQTPGQGLQFLFEYFSETQRNKGNFPGRFSGRQFSNSRSEMNVSTLELGDSALYLCASSSGPARRGPYNEQFFGPGTRLTVL.

J is TRBJ1-1 and V is TRBV29-1; D not certain. V was cut by 6 bases and J by 8 bases, with 10 bases left in between. CDR3 length: 10 residues. CDR1 and CDR2 from the germline V gene are SQVTM and ANQGSEA. For the CDR3, the DNA is TGCAGCGTGGCGGGTCCCGAAGCTTTCTTT. It specifies CSVAGPEAFF.

V gene TRBV19 combines with J gene TRBJ1-5; D not certain. V was cut by 7 bases and J by 1 base, with 14 bases left in between. CDR1 and CDR2 from the germline V gene are LNHDA and SQIVND (reference sequence). This CDR3 is built from 15 residues. CDR3 loop: CASNIRHPSNQPQHF. The CDR3 region has the DNA TGTGCCAGTAACATCCGGCACCCCAGCAATCAGCCCCAGCATTTT.

V is TRBV29-1 and J is TRBJ2-2; perhaps TRBD1 as D (5 bases). V lost 4 bases and J lost 4, with 10 bases in between. The CDR3 runs to 13 residues. CDR1 and CDR2 from the germline V gene are SQVTM and ANQGSEA. The CDR3 sequence: CSVATDSTGELFF. The DNA for the CDR3 is TGCAGCGTTGCGACAGATAGCACCGGGGAGCTGTTTTTT.

The V gene is TRBV7-3, the J gene TRBJ2-7; 8 nucleotides match TRBD2. Germline V gene data show CDR1 as SGHTA and CDR2 as FQGTGA. V dropped 0 bases and J dropped 6; count of bases not matched to a gene: 4. The CDR3 length is 14 residues. This CDR3 reads CASSLTGTSTEQYF. CDR3 in DNA: TGTGCCAGCAGCTTAACCGGGACTAGTACCGAGCAGTACTTC.

V and J are TRBV4-2 and TRBJ1-1, with D maybe TRBD1 (6 bases). CDR3 size: 14 residues. Germline CDR1 reads LGHNA; CDR2 reads YNFKEQ. Trimming removed 3 bases from V and 5 bases from J, with 13 bases in between. The CDR3 sequence is CASSQPTGLTEAFF. In DNA, the CDR3 is TGTGCCAGCAGCCAGCCAACAGGGTTGACTGAAGCTTTCTTT.

The chain couples TRBV25-1 to TRBJ2-5, with D possibly being TRBD1 (6 bases). With 6 bases removed from V and 9 bases from J, the gap between germline ends came to 23 bases. The CDR3 has 15 residues. Germline V gene lookup returns CDR1 MGHDK and CDR2 SYGVNS. CDR3 nucleotide sequence: TGTGCCAGCAGCGCAACCGGGACACCGGTTGGGGCCCAGTACTTC. Residues: CASSATGTPVGAQYF.

The table lists this clone with a count of one. The gene calls are TRBV7-9 and TRBJ1-5, with a possible D match to TRBD1 (5 bases). The CDR3 is made up of 15 amino acids. V lost 1 base and J lost 4, with 11 bases in between. Looked up from germline, CDR1 is SEHNR and CDR2 is FQNEAQ (reference sequence). CDR3 region: CASSLGREGNQPQHF. CDR3 nucleotide sequence: TGTGCCAGCAGCTTAGGACGGGAGGGGAATCAGCCCCAGCATTTT.

The V gene is TRBV7-2, the J gene TRBJ2-1, with 10 nucleotides matching TRBD2. This CDR3 spans 16 amino acids. The germline V gene encodes CDR1 SGHTA and CDR2 FQGNSA. Trimming cost V 5 bases and J 7 bases; bases outside gene matches: 11. The CDR3 is CASSHSGLATENEQFF. CDR3 nucleotide sequence: TGTGCCAGCAGCCACTCGGGACTAGCGACCGAAAATGAGCAGTTCTTC. The whole variable domain, filled in from reference TRBV7-2 and TRBJ2-1, reads GAGVSQSPSNKVTEKGKDVELRCDPISGHTALYWYRQSLGQGLEFLIYFQGNSAPDKSGLPSDRFSAERTGGSVSTLTIQRTQQEDSAVYLCASSHSGLATENEQFFGPGTRLTVL.

The J gene is TRBJ1-6, the V gene TRBV30, with D unclear. This CDR3 has 9 amino acids. Germline V lookup: CDR1 GTSNPN, CDR2 SVGIG (reference sequence). Trimming left V 8 bases short and J 8 bases short, with 4 bases between. This CDR3 reads CAAYSPLHF. The CDR3, as DNA: TGTGCCGCTTATTCACCCCTCCACTTT.

This rearrangement joins TRBV4-1 to TRBJ2-7, with TRBD2 matching over 12 bases. V lost 2 bases and J lost 7; bases outside the gene matches: 6. The CDR3 runs to 15 residues. Germline CDR1 is MGHRA and CDR2 is YSYEKL. Here the CDR3 reads CASSQQASGREEQYF. DNA for the CDR3: TGCGCCAGCAGCCAACAGGCTAGCGGGAGGGAAGAGCAGTACTTC.